The 19 T cell receptor beta chains in this list originate from one sample, sequenced in a study of T cell responses to AZD1222 COVID-19 vaccine. Produced via immunoSEQ multiplex PCR; TCRdb's table is partial and in-frame only. The sample includes about 88,000 clones, approximately 91% seen only once; the top ten take 5%. The specimen was peripheral blood, collected 28 days after the second AZD1222 dose. Receptors originate from an adult who received the AZD1222 COVID-19 vaccine.

This rearrangement joins TRBV10-2 to TRBJ1-2; 7 bases align to TRBD1. J was trimmed by 4 bases and V by 3 bases; bases with no gene match: 8. The germline V gene has CDR1 WSHSY and CDR2 SAAADI. CDR3 size: 15 residues. The CDR3 DNA reads as TGCGCCAGCAGTGATCCCCAACAGGGGCGCTATGGCTACACCTTC. Its protein is CASSDPQQGRYGYTF.

The gene calls are TRBV6-6 and TRBJ1-1, with TRBD1 as a possible D gene (6 bases). CDR3 length: 12 amino acids. The V and J ends lost 5 bases and 5 bases respectively, with 9 bases between them. Germline CDR1 MNHNY, CDR2 SVGAGI (reference sequence). CDR3 bases: TGTGCCAGCAGTCTCAGGGGAACTGAAGCTTTCTTT. Residues: CASSLRGTEAFF.

The chain joins TRBV5-1 to TRBJ1-1; D unresolved. Germline CDR1 reads SGHRS; CDR2 reads YFSETQ. V was trimmed by 7 bases and J by 7 bases, leaving 17 bases between them. CDR3 length equals 13 residues. The CDR3 loop is CASSMTDHLEAFF. The CDR3 nucleotides read TGCGCCAGCTCTATGACTGACCATCTTGAAGCTTTCTTT.

This sequence joins TRBV2 and TRBJ1-2; D unresolved. The CDR3 has 11 amino acids. CDR1 and CDR2 (germline): SNHLY, FYNNEI. V was pared by 7 bases and J by 2 bases, with 5 bases between. CDR3: CASKVNYGYTF. CDR3 bases: TGTGCCAGCAAGGTAAACTATGGCTACACCTTC. Based on the CDR3 plus reference TRBV2 and TRBJ1-2, the full variable domain is EPEVTQTPSHQVTQMGQEVILRCVPISNHLYFYWYRQILGQKVEFLVSFYNNEISEKSEIFDDQFSVERPDGSNFTLKIRSTKLEDSAMYFCASKVNYGYTFGSGTRLTVV.

V and J are TRBV18 and TRBJ1-4; no clear D. In germline, CDR1 is KGHSH, CDR2 LQKENI. Trimming stripped 6 bases from V and 5 bases from J, with 10 bases between. The CDR3 contains 13 residues. CDR3 protein: CASSQGPNEKLFF. In nucleotides, the CDR3 is TGTGCCAGCTCTCAAGGGCCAAATGAAAAACTGTTTTTT.

This sequence joins TRBV7-6 and TRBJ1-2; weak D call: TRBD1 (5 bases). Trimming cost V 5 bases and J 2 bases, with 12 bases left between them. Germline values: CDR1 SGHVS, CDR2 FNYEAQ. CDR3 size: 14 residues. CDR3 in DNA: TGTGCCAGCAGCCCGCTGCAGGGAAACTATGGCTACACCTTC. Translated: CASSPLQGNYGYTF.

V is TRBV28 and J is TRBJ2-3, with TRBD2 matching 11 bases. Germline-derived CDR1 and CDR2 are MDHEN and SYDVKM. This CDR3 contains 14 residues. V lost 6 bases and J lost 2; bases outside the gene matches: 1. As DNA, the CDR3 is TGTGCCAGCAGACTAGCGGGAGACACAGATACGCAGTATTTT. Translation: CASRLAGDTDTQYF.

This sequence joins TRBV12-3 or TRBV12-4 and TRBJ1-2; the D is unclear. Trimming took off 4 bases at V and 8 bases at J, with 11 bases between the two ends. CDR3 size: 12 residues. The CDR3 loop is CASSSGSLGYTF. CDR3 bases: TGTGCCAGCAGTTCCGGTAGCTTGGGCTACACCTTC.

This clone appeared a single time. The V and J genes are TRBV9 and TRBJ2-1; D not certain. CDR1 and CDR2 (germline): SGDLS, YYNGEE. Trimming pared 4 bases from V and 0 bases from J, leaving 14 bases between. The CDR3 is made up of 16 amino acids. The CDR3 sequence: CASSSGVLSSYNEQFF. The CDR3 DNA reads TGTGCCAGCAGCTCTGGCGTCCTAAGCTCCTACAATGAGCAGTTCTTC. Looking up the rest from reference TRBV9 and TRBJ2-1 gives the full variable domain: DSGVTQTPKHLITATGQRVTLRCSPRSGDLSVYWYQQSLDQGLQFLIQYYNGEERAKGNILERFSAQQFPDLHSELNLSSLELGDSALYFCASSSGVLSSYNEQFFGPGTRLTVL.

The chain recombines TRBV12-3 or TRBV12-4 with TRBJ1-2, with D possibly being TRBD1 (5 bases). The CDR3 length is 12 residues. V was cut by 4 bases and J by 8 bases, with 11 bases left in between. DNA of the CDR3: TGTGCCAGCAGTTGGGGCAGGGAAGGCTACACCTTC. The encoded protein is CASSWGREGYTF.

The J gene is TRBJ2-1, the V gene TRBV5-1; D not certain. The germline V gene has CDR1 SGHRS and CDR2 YFSETQ. There are 14 residues in the CDR3. Trimming removed 3 bases from V and 4 bases from J, with 11 bases in between. Written as DNA, the CDR3 is TGCGCCAGCAGCTCCCAACCCAGGTACAATGAGCAGTTCTTC. Translating gives CASSSQPRYNEQFF.

A few counts support this clone. The gene calls are TRBV5-6 and TRBJ1-5; unclear D gene. This CDR3 is 15 amino acids long. V lost 0 bases and J lost 7, with 14 bases in between. Germline-derived CDR1 and CDR2 are SGHDT and YYEEEE. CDR3: CASSLGGSEWQPQHF. DNA for the CDR3: TGTGCCAGCAGCTTGGGCGGGAGCGAGTGGCAGCCCCAGCATTTT.

The rearrangement joins TRBV6-5 to TRBJ2-7, with a possible D match to TRBD1 (6 bases). Germline CDR1 and CDR2: MNHEY and SVGAGI. The length of the CDR3 is 14 residues. The ends were cut back, 8 bases at V and 2 bases at J, with 16 bases in the middle. CDR3 DNA: TGTGCCAGCCTCATGCAGGGGACGACCTACGAGCAGTACTTC. Amino acids: CASLMQGTTYEQYF.

V gene TRBV5-6 combines with J gene TRBJ2-3; D unresolved. The CDR3 has 13 residues. Germline-derived CDR1 and CDR2 are SGHDT and YYEEEE. V lost 0 bases and J lost 0, with 2 bases in between. In DNA form, the CDR3 reads TGTGCCAGCAGCTTGGCTAGCACAGATACGCAGTATTTT. Translating gives CASSLASTDTQYF.

The rearrangement links TRBV28 to TRBJ1-6; D remains ambiguous. Trimming shortened V by 6 bases and J by 7 bases, and 13 bases separated the two germline ends. The CDR3 contains 14 residues. Germline lookup yields CDR1 MDHEN and CDR2 SYDVKM. The DNA for the CDR3 is TGTGCCAGCAGCCCCACCTCGAGGAATTCACCCCTCCACTTT. Protein: CASSPTSRNSPLHF.

The chain uses TRBV4-1 and TRBJ1-4; D uncertain. From germline, CDR1 is MGHRA and CDR2 YSYEKL. The CDR3 has 13 amino acids. V dropped 6 bases and J dropped 7 bases, with 12 bases sitting between them. The CDR3 DNA follows: TGCGCCAGCAGTGGCAATGCGGGTGAAAAACTGTTTTTT. Translated, it gives CASSGNAGEKLFF.

This rearrangement joins TRBV19 to TRBJ2-4, with D possibly being TRBD2 (5 bases). Germline V lookup: CDR1 LNHDA, CDR2 SQIVND (reference sequence). Trimming took off 6 bases at V and 6 bases at J, with 15 bases between the two ends. CDR3 length: 14 residues. The CDR3 DNA is TGTGCCAGTAGCCTGGATGGGAGTAGAAACATTCAGTACTTC. It yields the protein CASSLDGSRNIQYF.

The gene calls are TRBV4-2 and TRBJ1-2; a possible D gene is TRBD1 (5 bases). This CDR3 comprises 13 residues. From germline, CDR1 is LGHNA and CDR2 YNFKEQ. Trimming shortened V by 2 bases and J by 5 bases, and 9 bases separated the two germline ends. CDR3 coding DNA: TGTGCCAGCAGCCAAACAGGACCTTATGGCTACACCTTC. Protein sequence: CASSQTGPYGYTF.

CDR3 nucleotides: TGTGCCAGCAGTGGGCAGGGACCCTCTGAAGCTTTCTTT. This sequence encodes CASSGQGPSEAFF. This chain links TRBV2 with TRBJ1-1; TRBD1 is a possible D gene (5 bases). Germline V gives CDR1 SNHLY, CDR2 FYNNEI. The CDR3 spans 13 residues. V was pared by 4 bases and J by 6 bases, with 12 bases between.